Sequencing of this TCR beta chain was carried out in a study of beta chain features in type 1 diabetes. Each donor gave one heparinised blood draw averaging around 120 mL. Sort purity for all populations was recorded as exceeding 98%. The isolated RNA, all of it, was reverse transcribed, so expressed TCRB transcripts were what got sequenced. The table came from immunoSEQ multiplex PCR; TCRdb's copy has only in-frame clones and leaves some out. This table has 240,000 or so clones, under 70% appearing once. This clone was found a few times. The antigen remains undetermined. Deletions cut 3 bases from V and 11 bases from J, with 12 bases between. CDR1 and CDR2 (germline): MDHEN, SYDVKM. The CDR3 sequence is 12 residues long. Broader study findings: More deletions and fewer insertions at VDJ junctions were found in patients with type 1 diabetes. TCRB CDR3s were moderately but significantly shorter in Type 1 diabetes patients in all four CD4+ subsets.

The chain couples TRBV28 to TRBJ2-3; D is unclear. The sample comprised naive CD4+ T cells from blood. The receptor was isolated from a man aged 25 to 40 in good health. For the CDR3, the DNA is TGTGCCAGCAGTTTGCCCCTAACGGGGCAGTATTTT. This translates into CASSLPLTGQYF.